The 6 T cell receptor beta chains below all came from one sample that was sequenced in a study of cytomegalovirus exposure and HLA in healthy donors. The PCR ran on 60 Vbeta and 13 Jbeta primers. Clones were sequenced by immunoSEQ multiplex PCR, and TCRdb holds only the in-frame ones, with some missing. The sample contains about 190,000 clones, 75% to 85% of which appear only once. The sequenced sample consisted of PBMCs. The receptors derive from a woman between 18 and 29 years old in good health and CMV-seropositive.

The chain is built from TRBV11-2 and TRBJ2-1; unclear D gene. Trimming shortened V by 0 bases and J by 4 bases, and 7 bases separated the two germline ends. CDR3 length equals 14 residues. The germline CDR1 and CDR2 sequences are SGHAT and FQNNGV. The CDR3 loop is CASSLDPHYNEQFF. The DNA of the CDR3 is TGTGCCAGCAGCTTAGATCCCCATTACAATGAGCAGTTCTTC.

The V call is TRBV25-1, the J call TRBJ1-4, with TRBD1 as a possible D gene (6 bases). Germline V lookup: CDR1 MGHDK, CDR2 SYGVNS. CDR3 length equals 13 residues. Trimming removed 9 bases at V and 4 bases at J, with 12 bases between. Here the CDR3 reads CASIGQFNEKLFF. The CDR3 nucleotides read TGTGCCAGTATTGGACAGTTTAATGAAAAACTGTTTTTT.

The chain carries TRBV2 and TRBJ2-5, with D possibly matching TRBD2 (6 bases). In germline, CDR1 is SNHLY, CDR2 FYNNEI. This CDR3 region has 14 residues. Trimming removed 2 bases from V and 4 bases from J, with 11 bases in between. The CDR3 spells CASSESRGGETQYF. DNA for the CDR3: TGTGCCAGCAGTGAATCCCGGGGAGGAGAGACCCAGTACTTC.

V usage is TRBV6-5 and J usage is TRBJ2-6; the D gene is possibly TRBD2 (6 bases). The CDR3 has 14 residues. In germline, CDR1 is MNHEY, CDR2 SVGAGI. V lost 7 bases to trimming and J lost 0 bases, with 7 bases between them. The CDR3 protein is CASNGGSGANVLTF. CDR3 DNA: TGTGCCAGCAACGGGGGCTCTGGGGCCAACGTCCTGACTTTC.

The V gene is TRBV4-1, the J gene TRBJ2-4, with D uncertain. The CDR3 has 16 residues. V lost 0 bases to trimming and J lost 0 bases, with 9 bases between them. Germline V gene data show CDR1 as MGHRA and CDR2 as YSYEKL. The CDR3 region has the DNA TGCGCCAGCAGCCAAGATCGAGGCCTAGCCAAAAACATTCAGTACTTC. Translated, it gives CASSQDRGLAKNIQYF.

The chain recombines TRBV10-1 with TRBJ1-1; the D is unclear. V was clipped by 0 bases and J by 3 bases, with 11 bases between them. Per germline, CDR1 WNHNN and CDR2 SYGVQD (reference sequence). The CDR3 totals 15 residues. CDR3 residues: CASSESRGGDTEAFF. CDR3 nucleotide sequence: TGCGCCAGCAGTGAGTCCCGGGGTGGGGACACTGAAGCTTTCTTT.